In this sample, the clone carrying this TCR beta chain turned up a few times. Germline CDR1 reads MNHEY; CDR2 reads SMNVEV (reference sequence). The V end lost 4 bases, the J end lost 3 bases, and 13 bases lay between the germline ends. The CDR3 runs to 16 residues. Construction of TCR beta libraries relied on iRepertoire HTBI primers and on Arm-PCR targeting CDR3 regions. A single record per CDR3 protein comes from TCRdb applying MiXCR to the multiplex PCR reads. The sample lists roughly 610,000 distinct CDR3 sequences; 16% were seen once. The sample's time point: newly diagnosed GD, antithyroid drugs for less than 3 months. RNA isolated from PBMCs was used to make the TCR library. The data were obtained in a study of regulatory T cells in long-lasting Graves disease. The sample was also linked to a second study, of T cells in Graves' hyperthyroidism and ophthalmopathy.

The TCR originated in a woman in her 30s with Graves disease. The starting material was peripheral blood mononuclear cells (PBMCs), obtained at new diagnosis, from a patient treated with antithyroid drugs. The chain couples TRBV27 to TRBJ1-6, with a possible D match to TRBD1 (6 bases). The CDR3 here is CASSSRTVSYNSPLHF. CDR3 DNA sequence: TGTGCCAGCAGTTCCAGGACAGTTAGCTATAATTCACCCCTCCACTTT.